This TCR beta chain was captured in a study of blood T cell repertoires in COVID-19 (dated by TCRdb to 2020 to 2021). Background on the whole study: Samples from collaborators originated in the United States, Italy and Spain and spanned both the acute and convalescent phases of COVID-19. Subjects who had been exposed to COVID-19, were actively infected with it, or had recovered from it provided the deeply sampled blood TCRbeta repertoires that made up the dataset. HLA class I and class II types, where available, came from metadata supplied by the sample provider rather than from assay-based typing. The samples were drawn from two sources: the first 160 participants of the ongoing ImmuneRACE study, and 1,200 or so subjects contributed by 6 global collaborators. Nearly every sample came with metadata listing a de-identified subject ID, COVID-19 status, age in years and sex. The prospective study material was composed of cDNA or gDNA derived from T cells, B-cell-depleted T cells, or PBMCs. The repertoires were released in a freely available public database intended as a resource for research on the immune response to SARS-CoV-2. Paper-wide results and their limitations: Clinical and demographic metadata were provided uncurated, with the amount varying by source and participant.

The germline V gene (reference sequence) specifies SGHKS as CDR1 and YYEKEE as CDR2. Here V drops 3 bases and J drops 5 bases, and the junction holds 5 bases not matched to any gene. Taken from cysteine to phenylalanine, the CDR3 has 15 residues. The entry retains the CDR3 DNA only, 45 bases that are in frame from base 1. TCRbeta CDR3 regions were amplified from genomic DNA by means of the immunoSEQ Assay, a bias-controlled multiplex PCR. The paper's processing steps were these. Nucleated cell counts per sample were estimated from amplification of reference gene primers within the assay. To quantify the absolute abundance of each unique TCRbeta CDR3 rearrangement, sequence reads were collapsed and filtered. For each sample, productive Simpson clonality was calculated by taking the square root of Simpson's diversity index across productive rearrangements. The table was pulled from immuneACCESS by TCRdb, which kept in-frame rearrangements only. Such tables lose some clones; where checked, under half of the loss comes from unresolved V genes, and the rest has no known cause. V and J calls and clone size follow that table, whereas D and trimming were derived from the DNA. This sample comprises under 250,000 clones, 89% of them detected only once. About 5% of the sample lies in the top ten.

Collaborating institutions collected whole blood in K2EDTA tubes following their own protocols. Collaborator samples were shipped for TCRbeta analysis as frozen whole blood, isolated PBMCs, or DNA extracted from either sample type. Comments on this clone: Its antigen is not yet known. Base-call qualities are not available, and no considerably larger clone is one nucleotide away.

Sequencing was carried out using peripheral blood. The TCR was taken from a woman aged 40 to 50 with acute or convalescent COVID-19. The rearrangement joined TRBV5-5 to TRBJ1-5, and TRBD1 matches 10 of the central bases. The CDR3 amino acid sequence is: CASSSADRGYQPQHF. The DNA sequence is TGTGCCAGCAGCTCGGCGGACAGGGGGTATCAGCCCCAGCATTTT.